This T cell receptor (beta chain) emerged from a study of metastatic and nonmetastatic thyroid tumors. Across the whole study: Repertoire comparisons spanned blood and tumor or nodule tissue from malignant and benign thyroid patients.

This CDR3 is 13 amino acids long. Per the germline V gene, CDR1 is MNHNS and CDR2 is SASEGT. The ends were cut back, 6 bases at V and 7 bases at J, with 13 bases in the middle. As processed by the authors: The study built a papillary thyroid cancer distant-metastasis classifier from CDR3 differences across clinicopathological groups. TCRdb reanalyzed the PCR reads with MiXCR. The V and J calls and clone size come from TCRdb's table, not from the authors' own analysis. The table has about 16,000 clones, 24% seen once. Patients were all untreated before their thyroid surgery. The chain joins TRBV6-1 to TRBJ1-5, with D hard to call. The receptor's source is a male donor with papillary thyroid cancer or a benign thyroid nodule (not recorded which). Some clones in this sample may be carry-over from other donors' samples. Input material: tumor tissue. Written as DNA, the CDR3 is TGTGCCAGCAGGATTGGGTACAGCCAGCCCCAGCATTTT. Protein: CASRIGYSQPQHF.